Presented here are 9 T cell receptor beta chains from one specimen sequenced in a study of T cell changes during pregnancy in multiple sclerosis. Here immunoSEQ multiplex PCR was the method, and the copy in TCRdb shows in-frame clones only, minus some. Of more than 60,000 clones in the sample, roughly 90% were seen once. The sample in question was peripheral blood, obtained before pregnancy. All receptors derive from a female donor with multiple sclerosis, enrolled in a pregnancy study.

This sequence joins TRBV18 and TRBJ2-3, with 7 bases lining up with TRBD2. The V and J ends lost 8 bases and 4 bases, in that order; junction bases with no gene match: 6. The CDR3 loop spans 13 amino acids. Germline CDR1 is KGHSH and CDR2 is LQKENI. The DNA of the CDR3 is TGTGCCAGCGGCAGCGGGGTCCCAGATACGCAGTATTTT. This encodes CASGSGVPDTQYF.

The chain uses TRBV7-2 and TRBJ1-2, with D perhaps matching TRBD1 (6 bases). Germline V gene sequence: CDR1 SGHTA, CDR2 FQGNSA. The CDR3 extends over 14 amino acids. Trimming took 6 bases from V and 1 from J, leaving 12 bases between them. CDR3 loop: CASSKTGFNYGYTF. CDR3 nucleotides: TGTGCCAGCAGTAAAACAGGGTTTAACTATGGCTACACCTTC.

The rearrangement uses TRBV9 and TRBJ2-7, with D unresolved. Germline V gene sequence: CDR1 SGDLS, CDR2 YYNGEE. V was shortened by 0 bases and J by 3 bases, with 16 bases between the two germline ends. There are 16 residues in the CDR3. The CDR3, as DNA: TGTGCCAGCAGCGTAGGCCTGGTAGATACAGTCTACGAGCAGTACTTC. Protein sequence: CASSVGLVDTVYEQYF. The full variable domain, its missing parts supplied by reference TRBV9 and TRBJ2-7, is DSGVTQTPKHLITATGQRVTLRCSPRSGDLSVYWYQQSLDQGLQFLIQYYNGEERAKGNILERFSAQQFPDLHSELNLSSLELGDSALYFCASSVGLVDTVYEQYFGPGTRLTVT.

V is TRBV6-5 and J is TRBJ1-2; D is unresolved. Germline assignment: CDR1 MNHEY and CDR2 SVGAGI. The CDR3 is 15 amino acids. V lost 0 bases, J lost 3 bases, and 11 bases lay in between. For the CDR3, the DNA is TGTGCCAGCAGTTACTCCACTCCCCCCTACTATGGCTACACCTTC. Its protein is CASSYSTPPYYGYTF.

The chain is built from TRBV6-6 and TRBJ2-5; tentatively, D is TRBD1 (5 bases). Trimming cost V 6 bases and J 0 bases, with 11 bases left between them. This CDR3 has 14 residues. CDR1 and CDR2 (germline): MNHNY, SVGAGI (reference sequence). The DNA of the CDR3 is TGTGCCAGCAGACTCAGGACAAACCAAGAGACCCAGTACTTC. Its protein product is CASRLRTNQETQYF.

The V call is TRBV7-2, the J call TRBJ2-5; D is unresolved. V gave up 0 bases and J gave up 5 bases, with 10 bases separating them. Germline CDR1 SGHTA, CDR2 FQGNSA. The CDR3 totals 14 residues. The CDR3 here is CASSLAWRSETQYF. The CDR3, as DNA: TGTGCCAGCAGCTTAGCTTGGCGGAGCGAGACCCAGTACTTC.

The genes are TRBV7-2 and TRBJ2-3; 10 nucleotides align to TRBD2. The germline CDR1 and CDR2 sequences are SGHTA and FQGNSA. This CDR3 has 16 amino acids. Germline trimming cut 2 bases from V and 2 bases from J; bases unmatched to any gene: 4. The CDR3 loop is CASSLQRGGYTDTQYF. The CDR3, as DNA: TGTGCCAGCAGCTTACAGCGGGGGGGTTACACAGATACGCAGTATTTT.

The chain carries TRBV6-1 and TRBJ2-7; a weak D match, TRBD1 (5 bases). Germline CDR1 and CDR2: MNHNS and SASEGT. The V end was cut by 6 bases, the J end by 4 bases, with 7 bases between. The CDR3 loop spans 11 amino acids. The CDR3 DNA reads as TGTGCCAGCAGACGACAGTACGAGCAGTACTTC. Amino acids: CASRRQYEQYF.

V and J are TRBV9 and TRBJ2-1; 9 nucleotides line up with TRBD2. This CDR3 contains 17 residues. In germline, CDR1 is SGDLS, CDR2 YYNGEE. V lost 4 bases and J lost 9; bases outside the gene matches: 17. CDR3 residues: CASSPPGPTSGSFEQFF. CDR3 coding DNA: TGTGCCAGCAGCCCCCCGGGGCCCACTAGCGGGTCATTTGAGCAGTTCTTC.